These 19 T cell receptor beta chains were all obtained from the same sample, sequenced in a study of T-cell reconstitution after alpha-beta-depleted transplantation in children. The TCRbeta library incorporated unique molecular identifiers. MiXCR, applied by TCRdb to the PCR reads, yields one record per CDR3 protein. The sample gives around 440,000 distinct CDR3 sequences, roughly a tenth of which show up once; roughly 2.1% is in the top ten. The material sequenced was PBMCs, taken before TCRalphabeta/CD19-depleted stem cell transplant. Receptor source: a child younger than 10 with inherited bone marrow failure, due to receive a stem cell transplant.

This clonotype was detected only a few times. The chain is built from TRBV7-9 and TRBJ2-1, with 13 nucleotides matching TRBD2. V lost 3 bases to trimming and J lost 6 bases; unmatched junction nucleotides: 2. The CDR3 is 15 residues long. Germline V gives CDR1 SEHNR, CDR2 FQNEAQ (reference sequence). The CDR3 is CASSFGTSGTNEQFF. The CDR3 coding sequence is TGTGCCAGCAGCTTTGGGACTAGCGGGACCAATGAGCAGTTCTTC.

This clonotype came up many times. This chain joins TRBV12-3 or TRBV12-4 and TRBJ2-1; the D gene is possibly TRBD2 (5 bases). V was pared by 5 bases and J by 12 bases, with 14 bases between. CDR3 size: 12 residues. CDR3 sequence reads: CASSDSASAQFF. The CDR3 DNA sequence: TGTGCCAGCAGTGATAGCGCCTCTGCGCAGTTCTTC.

As DNA, the CDR3 is TGTGCCAGCAGCAGCCAGCAGCGGCACAATGAGCAGTTCTTC. It translates to CASSSQQRHNEQFF. This chain connects TRBV27 to TRBJ2-1; the D gene is possibly TRBD2 (5 bases). V was shortened by 6 bases and J by 5 bases, with 14 bases between the two germline ends. The CDR3 spans 14 residues. Germline V lookup: CDR1 MNHEY, CDR2 SMNVEV (reference sequence).

Comments on this clonotype: This may be a read error: a much more frequent sequence differs by one nucleotide. The rearrangement links TRBV12-3 or TRBV12-4 to TRBJ2-1; TRBD2 agrees at 8 bases. The length of the CDR3 is 15 residues. Trimming at V came to 5 bases and at J to 8 bases, leaving 11 bases not matched to a gene. The CDR3 DNA reads as TGTGCCAGCAGTCCCAGGACTAGCTTGTATGATGAGCAGTTCTTC. Translating it yields CASSPRTSLYDEQFF.

The chain uses TRBV5-4 and TRBJ2-3, with TRBD2 identical over 7 bases. J lost 0 bases, V lost 1 base, and 2 bases had no gene match. This CDR3 is 15 amino acids long. CDR1 SGHNT and CDR2 YYREEE come from the germline V gene (reference sequence). CDR3 sequence reads: CASSLKRGSTDTQYF. CDR3 in DNA: TGTGCCAGCAGCTTGAAGCGGGGTAGCACAGATACGCAGTATTTT.

This clonotype was recorded at least ten times. The chain recombines TRBV6-2 or TRBV6-3 with TRBJ2-7; D is possibly TRBD1 (5 bases). The germline V and J ends were trimmed by 0 bases and 0 bases, with 6 bases remaining between them. From germline, CDR1 is MNHEY and CDR2 SVGEGT. The CDR3 runs to 14 residues. This CDR3 is CASSYSDISYEQYF. The CDR3 DNA reads as TGTGCCAGCAGTTACTCGGACATCTCCTACGAGCAGTACTTC.

This clonotype was recorded many times. The rearrangement uses TRBV4-2 and TRBJ2-1; D possibly corresponds to TRBD2 (6 bases). The germline V gene has CDR1 LGHNA and CDR2 YNFKEQ. The germline V and J ends were trimmed by 1 base and 3 bases, with 13 bases remaining between them. The CDR3 consists of 16 residues. CDR3 residues: CASSQGLPSDYNEQFF. DNA of the CDR3: TGTGCCAGCAGCCAAGGTCTGCCTAGCGACTACAATGAGCAGTTCTTC.

This clonotype was seen only a few times. This chain joins TRBV11-1 and TRBJ2-7, with 11 bases aligning to TRBD2. The CDR3 has 21 residues. Germline CDR1 SGHAT, CDR2 FQDESV (reference sequence). J lost 1 base, V lost 4 bases, and 21 bases had no gene match. This CDR3 reads CASSSPLDGASGRFNSYEQYF. Written as DNA, the CDR3 is TGTGCCAGCAGCTCCCCCTTGGATGGGGCTAGCGGGAGGTTCAATTCCTACGAGCAGTACTTC.

This clonotype has only a few counts. The chain carries TRBV30 and TRBJ2-5; D is unresolved. V was trimmed by 7 bases and J by 2 bases, leaving 14 bases between them. From germline, CDR1 is GTSNPN and CDR2 SVGIG (reference sequence). CDR3 length equals 13 residues. CDR3 in DNA: TGTGCCTACTCCGACTGGATGCAAGAGACCCAGTACTTC. It is translated as CAYSDWMQETQYF.

This clonotype was seen at least ten times. This chain joins TRBV4-3 and TRBJ2-3; D is tentatively TRBD1 or TRBD2 (6 bases each). Trimming shortened V by 0 bases and J by 10 bases, and 26 bases separated the two germline ends. CDR3 length equals 18 residues. Per germline, CDR1 LGHNA and CDR2 YSLEER. CDR3 coding DNA: TGCGCCAGCAGCCAAGATCTTGAGATAGCGGAAGGAGGGGGTTCGCAGTATTTT. Protein: CASSQDLEIAEGGGSQYF.

Turning to this clonotype: The junction departs from germline at one end; a sequencing error may be responsible. The chain recombines TRBV6-5 with TRBJ2-7; D ambiguous. CDR3 length: 14 amino acids. The germline V gene encodes CDR1 MNHEY and CDR2 SVGAGI. CDR3 DNA sequence: TGTGCCAGCAGTTACTCTGGCAGCTCCCACGAGCAGTACTTC. Translated: CASSYSGSSHEQYF.

Many counts were recorded for this clonotype. This rearrangement joins TRBV7-2 to TRBJ1-1; TRBD1 might be the D (5 bases). Trimming took off 5 bases at V and 11 bases at J, with 18 bases between the two ends. This CDR3 comprises 13 residues. Per germline, CDR1 SGHTA and CDR2 FQGNSA. CDR3 DNA sequence: TGTGCCAGCAGCCCCAGGGTGGAGGTGTGGGCTTTCTTT. This translates into CASSPRVEVWAFF.

This clonotype has ten or more counts. The chain links TRBV5-6 to TRBJ2-3, with TRBD2 identical over 8 bases. This CDR3 has 16 amino acids. Looked up from germline, CDR1 is SGHDT and CDR2 is YYEEEE. V was pared by 1 base and J by 2 bases, with 6 bases of the junction left unmatched. The chain's CDR3 is CASSLLASGPTDTQYF. CDR3 nucleotide sequence: TGTGCCAGCAGCTTGTTGGCTAGCGGGCCCACAGATACGCAGTATTTT.

The rearrangement joins TRBV3-1 to TRBJ2-1; D is perhaps TRBD1 or TRBD2 (7 bases each). This CDR3 has 13 amino acids. The germline gives CDR1 LGHDT, CDR2 YNNKEL (reference sequence). The V end was cut by 1 base, the J end by 12 bases, with 13 bases between. The CDR3 nucleotides are TGTGCCAGCAGCCAAGTGGGAGGGGGCGCGCAGTTCTTC. Its protein product is CASSQVGGGAQFF.

This rearrangement joins TRBV28 to TRBJ1-1; D remains ambiguous. This CDR3 region has 15 residues. Germline values: CDR1 MDHEN, CDR2 SYDVKM. The germline V and J ends were trimmed by 5 bases and 0 bases, with 13 bases remaining between them. In nucleotides, the CDR3 is TGTGCCAGCAGTCCCTCTTTTGGGGTGAACACTGAAGCTTTCTTT. Amino acids: CASSPSFGVNTEAFF.

This clonotype was detected ten times or more. The chain recombines TRBV27 with TRBJ2-1; 13 nucleotides match TRBD2. Trimming at V came to 5 bases and at J to 10 bases, leaving 11 bases not matched to a gene. This CDR3 has 16 residues. From germline, CDR1 is MNHEY and CDR2 SMNVEV (reference sequence). In nucleotides, the CDR3 is TGTGCCAGCAGTGGCCCCTCCGGGACTAGCGGGAACGAGCAGTTCTTC. It translates to CASSGPSGTSGNEQFF.

This clonotype has a count of ten or more. CDR3 nucleotides: TGCAGCGTTGGCCCAGGGGGCAAACTATATGGCTACACCTTC. Translating it yields CSVGPGGKLYGYTF. The V call is TRBV29-1, the J call TRBJ1-2; TRBD1 agrees at 8 bases. With 4 bases clipped from V and 5 bases from J, the junction kept 9 bases outside the gene matches. The germline V gene has CDR1 SQVTM and CDR2 ANQGSEA. The CDR3 contains 14 residues.

This clonotype was picked up many times. This sequence joins TRBV20-1 and TRBJ1-4, with D uncertain. Trimming took 1 base from V and 3 from J, leaving 12 bases between them. Germline lookup yields CDR1 DFQATT and CDR2 SNEGSKA (reference sequence). The CDR3 runs 15 residues. The CDR3 sequence is CSARARLAANEKLFF. CDR3 coding DNA: TGCAGTGCTAGAGCCCGACTGGCGGCTAATGAAAAACTGTTTTTT.

Concerning this clonotype itself: The junction and the germline gene differ at one end; a read error may be behind it. V is TRBV20-1 and J is TRBJ2-1; 8 bases fit TRBD1. This CDR3 is built from 17 residues. The V gene's germline CDR1 is DFQATT and CDR2 SNEGSKA (reference sequence). CDR3 loop: CCARQGALWGSYNEQFF. As DNA, the CDR3 is TGCTGTGCTAGGCAGGGGGCTTTATGGGGCTCCTACAATGAGCAGTTCTTC.